This T cell receptor beta chain comes out of a study of blood T cell repertoires in COVID-19. TCRdb's table, derived via immunoSEQ multiplex PCR, lists solely in-frame clones and lacks some. This table holds approximately 230,000 clones, approximately 82% found once. There are many counts of this clone. Per germline, CDR1 SGHRS and CDR2 YFSETQ. Trimming pared 0 bases from V and 8 bases from J, leaving 17 bases between. The CDR3 loop spans 15 amino acids. The specimen sequenced was PBMCs or T cells enriched from blood (not recorded which). The receptor's source is a man between 35 and 55 years old who had recovered from COVID-19. The chain carries TRBV5-1 and TRBJ1-2; D remains unclear. In DNA, the CDR3 is TGCGCCAGCAGCTTGGGAGCCGGTAACGAACAGGGCTACACCTTC. As protein: CASSLGAGNEQGYTF.